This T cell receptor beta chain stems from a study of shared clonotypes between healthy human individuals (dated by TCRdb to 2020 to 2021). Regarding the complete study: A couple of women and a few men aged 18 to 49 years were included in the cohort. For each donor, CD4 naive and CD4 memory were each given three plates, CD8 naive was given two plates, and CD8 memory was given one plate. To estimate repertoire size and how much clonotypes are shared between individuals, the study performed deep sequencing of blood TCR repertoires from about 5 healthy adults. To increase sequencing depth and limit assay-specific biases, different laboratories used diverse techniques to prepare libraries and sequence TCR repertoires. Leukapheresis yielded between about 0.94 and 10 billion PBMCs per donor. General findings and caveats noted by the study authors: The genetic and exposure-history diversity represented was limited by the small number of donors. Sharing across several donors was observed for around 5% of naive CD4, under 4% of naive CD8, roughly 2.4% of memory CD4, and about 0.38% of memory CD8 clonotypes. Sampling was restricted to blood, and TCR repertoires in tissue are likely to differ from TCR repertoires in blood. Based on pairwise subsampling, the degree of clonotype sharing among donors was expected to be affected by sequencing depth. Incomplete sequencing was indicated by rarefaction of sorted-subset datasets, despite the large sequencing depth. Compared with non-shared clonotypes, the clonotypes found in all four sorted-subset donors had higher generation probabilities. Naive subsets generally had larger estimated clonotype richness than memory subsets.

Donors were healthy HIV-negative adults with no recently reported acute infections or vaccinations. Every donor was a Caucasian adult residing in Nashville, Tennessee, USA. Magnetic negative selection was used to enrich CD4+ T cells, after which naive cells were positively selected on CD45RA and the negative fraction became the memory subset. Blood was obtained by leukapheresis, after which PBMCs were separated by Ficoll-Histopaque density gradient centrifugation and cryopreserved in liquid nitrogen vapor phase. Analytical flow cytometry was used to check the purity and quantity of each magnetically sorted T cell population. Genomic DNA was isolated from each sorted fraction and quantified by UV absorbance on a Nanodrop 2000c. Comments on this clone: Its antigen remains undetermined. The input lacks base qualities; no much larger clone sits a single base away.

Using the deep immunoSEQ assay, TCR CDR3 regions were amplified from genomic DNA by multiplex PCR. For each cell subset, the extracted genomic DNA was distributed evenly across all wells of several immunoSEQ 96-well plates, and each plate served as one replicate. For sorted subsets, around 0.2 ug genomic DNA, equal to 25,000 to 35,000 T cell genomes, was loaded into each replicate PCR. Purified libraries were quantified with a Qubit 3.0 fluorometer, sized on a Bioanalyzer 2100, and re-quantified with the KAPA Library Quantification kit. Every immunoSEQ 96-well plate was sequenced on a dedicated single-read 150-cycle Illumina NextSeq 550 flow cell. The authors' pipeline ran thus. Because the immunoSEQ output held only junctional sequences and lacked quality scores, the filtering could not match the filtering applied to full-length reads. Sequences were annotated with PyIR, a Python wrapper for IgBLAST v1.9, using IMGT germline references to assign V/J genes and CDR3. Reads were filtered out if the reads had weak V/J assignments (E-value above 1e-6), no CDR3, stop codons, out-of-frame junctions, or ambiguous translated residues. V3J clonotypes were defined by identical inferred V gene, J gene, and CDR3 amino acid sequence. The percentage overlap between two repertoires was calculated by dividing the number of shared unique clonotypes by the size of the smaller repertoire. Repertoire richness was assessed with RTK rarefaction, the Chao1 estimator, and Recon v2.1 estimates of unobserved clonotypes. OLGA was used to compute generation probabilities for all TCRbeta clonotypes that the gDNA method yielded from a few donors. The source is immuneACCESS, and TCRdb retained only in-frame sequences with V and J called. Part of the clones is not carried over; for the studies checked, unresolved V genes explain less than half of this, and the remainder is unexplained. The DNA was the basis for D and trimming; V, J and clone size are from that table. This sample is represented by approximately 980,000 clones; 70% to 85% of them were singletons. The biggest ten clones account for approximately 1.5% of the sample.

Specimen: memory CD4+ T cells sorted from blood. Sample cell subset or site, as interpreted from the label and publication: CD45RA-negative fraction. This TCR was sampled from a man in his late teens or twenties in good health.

Here is the DNA: TGTGCCAGCTCACCACAGACAGATCAGCCCCAGCATTTT. Translated, it reads CASSPQTDQPQHF. The chain uses TRBV18 and TRBJ1-5; D gene: possibly TRBD1, on 5 matching bases. The CDR3 runs 13 amino acids, cysteine and phenylalanine included. The only DNA kept is the CDR3, 39 bases in frame from the first base. Looking up the germline V gene yields CDR1 KGHSH and CDR2 LQKENI. V loses 1 base of germline sequence and J loses 5 bases, and the interval between the two ends is 6 bases.